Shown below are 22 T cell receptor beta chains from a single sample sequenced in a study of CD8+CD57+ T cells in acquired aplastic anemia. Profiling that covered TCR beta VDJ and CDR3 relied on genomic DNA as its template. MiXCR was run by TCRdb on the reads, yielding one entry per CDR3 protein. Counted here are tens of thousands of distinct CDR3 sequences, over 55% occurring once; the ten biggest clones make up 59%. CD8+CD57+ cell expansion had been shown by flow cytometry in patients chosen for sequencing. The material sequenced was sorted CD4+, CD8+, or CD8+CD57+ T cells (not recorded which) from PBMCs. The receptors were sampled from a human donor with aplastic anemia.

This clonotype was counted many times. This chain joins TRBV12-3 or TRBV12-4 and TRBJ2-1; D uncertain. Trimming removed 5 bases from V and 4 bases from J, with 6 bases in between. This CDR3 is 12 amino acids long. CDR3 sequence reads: CASSITYNEQFF. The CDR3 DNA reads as TGTGCCAGCAGTATTACTTACAATGAGCAGTTCTTC.

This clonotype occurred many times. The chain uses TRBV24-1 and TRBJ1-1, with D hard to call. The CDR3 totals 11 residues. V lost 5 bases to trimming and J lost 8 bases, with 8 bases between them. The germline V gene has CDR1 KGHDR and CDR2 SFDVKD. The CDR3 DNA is TGTGCCACCAGTGGGGGAGGGGAAGCTTTCTTT. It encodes CATSGGGEAFF.

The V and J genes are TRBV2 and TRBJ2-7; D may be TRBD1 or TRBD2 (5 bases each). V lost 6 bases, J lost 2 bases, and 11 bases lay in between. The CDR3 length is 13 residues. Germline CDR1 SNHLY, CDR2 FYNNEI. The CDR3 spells CASREGRAYEQYV. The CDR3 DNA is TGTGCCAGCAGAGAGGGGCGGGCCTACGAGCAGTACGTC.

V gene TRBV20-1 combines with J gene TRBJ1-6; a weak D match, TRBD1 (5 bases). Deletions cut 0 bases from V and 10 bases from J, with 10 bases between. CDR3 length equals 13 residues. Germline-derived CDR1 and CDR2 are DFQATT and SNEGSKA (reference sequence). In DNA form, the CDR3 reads TGCAGTGCTAGAGACAGGGTTGGATCACCCCTCCACTTT. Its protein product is CSARDRVGSPLHF.

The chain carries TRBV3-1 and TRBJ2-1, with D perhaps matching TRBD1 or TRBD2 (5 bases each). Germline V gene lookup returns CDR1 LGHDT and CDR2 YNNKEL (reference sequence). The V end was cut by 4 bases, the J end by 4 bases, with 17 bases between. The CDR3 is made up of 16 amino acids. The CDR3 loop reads CASSRQGVSSYNEQFF. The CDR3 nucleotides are TGTGCCAGCAGCCGCCAGGGAGTCTCCAGTTACAATGAGCAGTTCTTC.

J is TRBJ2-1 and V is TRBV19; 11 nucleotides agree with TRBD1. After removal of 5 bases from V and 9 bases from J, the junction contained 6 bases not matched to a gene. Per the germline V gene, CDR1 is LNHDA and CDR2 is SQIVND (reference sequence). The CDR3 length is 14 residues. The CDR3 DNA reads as TGTGCCAGTAGTTCGGGACAGGGGGTCAGTGAGCAGTTCTTC. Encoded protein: CASSSGQGVSEQFF.

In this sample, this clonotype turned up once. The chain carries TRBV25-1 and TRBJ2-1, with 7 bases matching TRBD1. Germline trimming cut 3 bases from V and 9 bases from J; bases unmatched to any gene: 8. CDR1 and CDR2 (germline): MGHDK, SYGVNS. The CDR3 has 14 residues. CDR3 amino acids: CASSDTGAVGEQFF. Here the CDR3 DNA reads TGTGCCAGCAGTGATACAGGGGCGGTAGGTGAGCAGTTCTTC.

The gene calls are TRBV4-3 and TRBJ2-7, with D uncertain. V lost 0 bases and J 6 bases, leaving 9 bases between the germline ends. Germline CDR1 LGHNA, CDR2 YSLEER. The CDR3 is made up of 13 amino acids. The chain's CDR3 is CASSQDTNCEQYF. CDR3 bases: TGCGCCAGCAGCCAAGACACCAATTGCGAGCAGTACTTC.

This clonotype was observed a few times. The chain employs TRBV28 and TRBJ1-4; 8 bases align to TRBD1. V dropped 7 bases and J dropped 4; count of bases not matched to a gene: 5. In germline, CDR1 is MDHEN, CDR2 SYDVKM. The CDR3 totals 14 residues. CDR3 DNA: TGTGCCAGCACCAGGGACAGGCGTAATGAAAAACTGTTTTTT. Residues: CASTRDRRNEKLFF.

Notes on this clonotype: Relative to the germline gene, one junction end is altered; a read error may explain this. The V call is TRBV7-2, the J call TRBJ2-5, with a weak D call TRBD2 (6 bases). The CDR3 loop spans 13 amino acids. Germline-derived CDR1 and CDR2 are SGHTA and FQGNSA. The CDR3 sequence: CATSAAAGETQYF. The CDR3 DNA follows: TGTGCCACCAGCGCCGCGGCGGGGGAGACCCAGTACTTC.

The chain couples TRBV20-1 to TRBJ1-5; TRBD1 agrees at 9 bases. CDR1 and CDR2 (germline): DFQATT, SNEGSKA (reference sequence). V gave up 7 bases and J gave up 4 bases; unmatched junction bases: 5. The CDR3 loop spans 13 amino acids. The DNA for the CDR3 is TGCAGTGTCCTGACAGGGGGGAATCAGCCCCAGCATTTT. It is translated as CSVLTGGNQPQHF.

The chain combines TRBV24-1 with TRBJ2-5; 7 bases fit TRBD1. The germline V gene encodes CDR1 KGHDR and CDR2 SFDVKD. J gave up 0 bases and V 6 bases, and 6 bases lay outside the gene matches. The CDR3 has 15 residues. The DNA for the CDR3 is TGTGCCACCAGTACAGGGGATGGGGACCAAGAGACCCAGTACTTC. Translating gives CATSTGDGDQETQYF.

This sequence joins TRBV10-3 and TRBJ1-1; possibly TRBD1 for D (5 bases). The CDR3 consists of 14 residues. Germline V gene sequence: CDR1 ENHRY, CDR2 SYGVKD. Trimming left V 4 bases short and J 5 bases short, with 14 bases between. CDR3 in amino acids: CAISGGGGNTEAFF. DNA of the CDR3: TGTGCCATCAGTGGGGGTGGGGGTAATACTGAAGCTTTCTTT.

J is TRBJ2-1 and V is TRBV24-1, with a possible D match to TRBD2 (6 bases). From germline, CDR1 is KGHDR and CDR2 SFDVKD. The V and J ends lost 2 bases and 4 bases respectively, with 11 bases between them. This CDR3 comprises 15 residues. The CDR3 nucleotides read TGTGCCACCAGTGATTCCGAGACTAGTTACAATGAGCAGTTCTTC. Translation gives CATSDSETSYNEQFF.

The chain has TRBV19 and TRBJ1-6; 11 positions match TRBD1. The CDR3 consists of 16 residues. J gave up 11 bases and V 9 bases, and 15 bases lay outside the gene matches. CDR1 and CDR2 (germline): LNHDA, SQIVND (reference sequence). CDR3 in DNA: TGTGCCAGCCACAGAACGGCGGGACAGGGGGAGGCACCCCTCCACTTT. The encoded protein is CASHRTAGQGEAPLHF.

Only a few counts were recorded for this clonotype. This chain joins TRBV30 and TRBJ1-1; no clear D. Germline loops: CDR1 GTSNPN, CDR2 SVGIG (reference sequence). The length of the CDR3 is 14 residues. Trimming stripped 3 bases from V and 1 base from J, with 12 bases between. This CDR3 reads CAWRDKGWNTEAFF. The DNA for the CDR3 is TGTGCCTGGAGAGACAAGGGCTGGAACACTGAAGCTTTCTTT.

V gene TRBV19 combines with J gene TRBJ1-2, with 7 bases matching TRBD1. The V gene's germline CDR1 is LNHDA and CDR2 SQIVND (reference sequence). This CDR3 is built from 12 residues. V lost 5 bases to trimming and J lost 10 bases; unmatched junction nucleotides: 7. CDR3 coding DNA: TGTGCCAGTAGTTTATCAGGGGGTGTCTACACCTTC. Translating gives CASSLSGGVYTF.

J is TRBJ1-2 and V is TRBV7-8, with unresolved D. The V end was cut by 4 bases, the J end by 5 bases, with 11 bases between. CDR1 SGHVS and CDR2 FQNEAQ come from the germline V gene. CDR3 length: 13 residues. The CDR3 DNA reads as TGTGCCAGCAGCTCGGGCGGGATATATGGCTACACCTTC. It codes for CASSSGGIYGYTF.

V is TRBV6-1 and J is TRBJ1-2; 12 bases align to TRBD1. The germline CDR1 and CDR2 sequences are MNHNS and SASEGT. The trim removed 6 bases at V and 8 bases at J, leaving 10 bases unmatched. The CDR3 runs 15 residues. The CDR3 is CASRDPGQGAGGYTF. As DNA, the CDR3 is TGTGCCAGCAGGGACCCGGGACAGGGGGCGGGAGGCTACACCTTC.

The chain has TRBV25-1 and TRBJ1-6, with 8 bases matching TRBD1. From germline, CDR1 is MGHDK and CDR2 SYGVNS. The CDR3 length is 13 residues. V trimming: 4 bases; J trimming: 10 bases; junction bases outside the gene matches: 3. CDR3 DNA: TGTGCCAGCAGTGGGACAGGGCGGTCACCCCTCCACTTT. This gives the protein CASSGTGRSPLHF.

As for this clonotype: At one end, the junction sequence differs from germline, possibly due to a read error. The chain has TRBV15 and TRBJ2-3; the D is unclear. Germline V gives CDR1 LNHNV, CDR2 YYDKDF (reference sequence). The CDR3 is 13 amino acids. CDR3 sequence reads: CAASSFGGDTQYF. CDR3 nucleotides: TGTGCCGCCAGCAGCTTCGGTGGGGATACGCAGTATTTT. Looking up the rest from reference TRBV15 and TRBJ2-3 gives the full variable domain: DAMVIQNPRYQVTQFGKPVTLSCSQTLNHNVMYWYQQKSSQAPKLLFHYYDKDFNNEADTPDNFQSRRPNTSFCFLDIRSPGLGDTAMYLCAASSFGGDTQYFGPGTRLTVL.

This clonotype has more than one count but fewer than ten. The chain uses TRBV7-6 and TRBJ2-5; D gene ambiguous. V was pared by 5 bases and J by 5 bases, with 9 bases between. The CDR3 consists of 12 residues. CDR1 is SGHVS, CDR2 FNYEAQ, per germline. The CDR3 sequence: CASSAMGETQYF. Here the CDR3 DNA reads TGTGCCAGCAGCGCCATGGGGGAGACCCAGTACTTC.